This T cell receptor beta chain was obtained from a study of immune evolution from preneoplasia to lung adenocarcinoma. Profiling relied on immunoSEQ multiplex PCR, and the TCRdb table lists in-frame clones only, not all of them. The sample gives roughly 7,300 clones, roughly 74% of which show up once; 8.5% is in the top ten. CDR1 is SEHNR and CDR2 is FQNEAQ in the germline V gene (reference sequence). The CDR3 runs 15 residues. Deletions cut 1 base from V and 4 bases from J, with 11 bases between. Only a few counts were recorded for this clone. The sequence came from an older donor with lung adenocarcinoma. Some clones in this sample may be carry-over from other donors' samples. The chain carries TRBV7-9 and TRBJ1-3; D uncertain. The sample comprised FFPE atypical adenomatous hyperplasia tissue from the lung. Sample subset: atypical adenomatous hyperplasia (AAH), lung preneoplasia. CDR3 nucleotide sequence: TGTGCCAGCAGCTTAGTGGGCTCGGGAGGAAACACCATATATTTT. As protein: CASSLVGSGGNTIYF.